These T cell receptor beta chains were read from a single sample in a study of beta chain features in type 1 diabetes. The repertoire was sequenced with immunoSEQ multiplex PCR; TCRdb's copy has only in-frame clones and lacks some. The sample comprises 120,000 to 150,000 clones, 40% to 55% of which are singletons, and under 0.45% rests with the top ten. Sequences were obtained from Tregs from blood. These receptor sequences come from a man younger than 30 in good health. CDR3s include the opening cysteine and the closing phenylalanine or tryptophan. The D gene is left open where the match is weak. The size of a clone is reported for some rows only, either as once, few or many, or as a class for expanded clones.

v_gene,abundance,len,j_gene,d_gene,CDR3aa,CDR3nt
TRBV5-6,once,15,TRBJ1-5,-,CASSMGGPSNQPQHF,TGTGCCAGCAGCATGGGGGGCCCCAGCAATCAGCCCCAGCATTTT
TRBV5-1,-,17,TRBJ2-1,-,CASDESGGATRLNEQFF,TGCGCCAGCGACGAATCCGGAGGTGCCACCCGACTCAATGAGCAGTTCTTC
TRBV7-9,few,15,TRBJ1-2,-,CASSLGVKLNYGYTF,TGTGCCAGCAGCTTGGGCGTTAAATTAAACTATGGCTACACCTTC
TRBV7-9,-,14,TRBJ1-1,-,CASSWGTGNTEAFF,TGTGCCAGCAGCTGGGGGACTGGGAACACTGAAGCTTTCTTT
TRBV5-1,-,11,TRBJ2-2,-,CASSLDRELFF,TGCGCCAGCAGCTTGGATAGGGAGCTGTTTTTT
TRBV7-9,-,15,TRBJ2-7,-,CASSLGGDTSYEQYF,TGTGCCAGTAGCTTAGGAGGGGACACCTCCTACGAGCAGTACTTC
TRBV5-1,few,14,TRBJ1-5,-,CASSTGTIGQPQHF,TGCGCCAGCAGCACAGGGACCATTGGTCAGCCCCAGCATTTT
TRBV5-4,-,19,TRBJ2-1,TRBD2,CASSLEVSSGGNSYNEQFF,TGTGCCAGCAGCTTGGAGGTTAGTAGCGGGGGAAACTCCTACAATGAGCAGTTCTTC
TRBV10-3,-,14,TRBJ2-2,TRBD1,CAIKEQGDTGELFF,TGTGCCATCAAAGAACAGGGGGATACCGGGGAGCTGTTTTTT
TRBV6-6,-,14,TRBJ2-7,-,CASSPRGFLGEQYF,TGTGCCAGCAGCCCCAGGGGCTTTCTGGGCGAGCAGTACTTC
TRBV6-5,-,11,TRBJ2-7,-,CASSRSGEQYF,TGTGCCAGCAGTCGGAGCGGAGAGCAGTACTTC
TRBV5-4,-,15,TRBJ2-1,TRBD2,CASNRRLAGVNEQFF,TGTGCCAGCAACCGTAGGCTAGCGGGCGTCAATGAGCAGTTCTTC
TRBV28,few,16,TRBJ1-3,TRBD1,CASRQPGQSPGNTIYF,TGTGCCAGCAGGCAACCGGGACAGAGCCCTGGAAACACCATATATTTT
TRBV18,-,17,TRBJ1-1,-,CASSPGPLGRVNTEAFF,TGTGCCAGCTCACCAGGACCTTTAGGGAGGGTGAACACTGAAGCTTTCTTT
TRBV14,-,12,TRBJ1-6,TRBD1,CASRQGLSPLHF,TGTGCCAGCCGACAGGGTTTATCACCCCTCCACTTT
TRBV9,-,13,TRBJ1-5,-,CASSEGAEGPQHF,TGTGCCAGCAGCGAAGGGGCGGAAGGGCCCCAGCATTTT
TRBV7-7,-,13,TRBJ2-7,TRBD1,CASSAIRGQEQYF,TGTGCCAGCAGCGCTATTAGGGGGCAAGAGCAGTACTTC
TRBV29-1,few,13,TRBJ1-6,-,CSVRDSVNSPLHF,TGCAGCGTCAGGGACTCGGTAAATTCACCCCTCCACTTT
TRBV6-6,-,14,TRBJ2-7,TRBD1,CASSRRQGHYEQYF,TGTGCCAGCAGTCGCAGACAGGGACACTACGAGCAGTACTTC
TRBV7-2,few,19,TRBJ2-6,TRBD1,CASSLKGTGGLLGANVLTF,TGTGCCAGCAGCCTCAAAGGGACAGGGGGACTGTTGGGGGCCAACGTCCTGACTTTC
TRBV7-3,-,14,TRBJ1-1,TRBD1,CASSFQGAGTEAFF,TGTGCCAGCAGCTTCCAGGGGGCGGGCACTGAAGCTTTCTTT
TRBV30,once,12,TRBJ1-1,TRBD1,CAWSTGGTEAFF,TGTGCCTGGAGCACAGGGGGGACTGAAGCTTTCTTT
TRBV18,few,16,TRBJ2-1,TRBD2,CASSPRAGGSYNEQFF,TGTGCCAGCTCACCAAGAGCGGGGGGGTCCTACAATGAGCAGTTCTTC
TRBV7-9,-,13,TRBJ1-4,TRBD1,CASGTGAVEKLFF,TGTGCCAGCGGGACAGGGGCTGTTGAAAAACTGTTTTTT
TRBV5-1,-,13,TRBJ1-1,-,CASSLTVHTEAFF,TGCGCCAGCAGCTTGACAGTCCACACTGAGGCTTTCTTT
TRBV28,-,15,TRBJ1-1,TRBD1,CASSFRQGLSTEAFF,TGTGCCAGCAGTTTCCGACAGGGGTTGAGCACTGAAGCTTTCTTT
TRBV5-1,-,13,TRBJ2-1,-,CASSAGFVREQFF,TGCGCCAGCAGCGCGGGGTTCGTGCGGGAGCAGTTCTTC
TRBV5-1,-,13,TRBJ2-1,-,CASSLAVPNEQFF,TGCGCCAGCAGCTTGGCAGTCCCCAATGAGCAGTTCTTC
TRBV7-9,-,15,TRBJ2-5,TRBD1,CASSLTGQDQETQYF,TGTGCCAGCAGCTTAACCGGACAGGACCAAGAGACCCAGTACTTC
TRBV7-9,-,14,TRBJ2-4,-,CASSLRARGNIQYF,TGTGCCAGCAGCTTAAGGGCAAGGGGAAACATTCAGTACTTC
TRBV7-2,-,15,TRBJ1-5,TRBD1,CASSLRQGIGQPQHF,TGTGCCAGCAGCTTACGACAGGGAATTGGTCAGCCCCAGCATTTT
TRBV5-1,-,16,TRBJ2-7,TRBD2,CASRQAGGQTSYEQYF,TGCGCCAGCAGACAGGCGGGAGGGCAAACATCCTACGAGCAGTACTTC
TRBV5-1,-,17,TRBJ1-4,-,CASSFSLGAATNEKLFF,TGCGCCAGCAGCTTTTCGCTGGGGGCGGCGACTAATGAAAAACTGTTTTTT
TRBV27,-,16,TRBJ2-5,-,CASSLLTNRYQETQYF,TGTGCCAGCAGTTTATTGACAAACAGGTACCAAGAGACCCAGTACTTC
TRBV15,-,14,TRBJ1-5,-,CATSRGVPNQPQHF,TGTGCCACCAGCAGAGGAGTACCCAATCAGCCCCAGCATTTT
TRBV28,-,15,TRBJ2-7,TRBD2,CASSPGLAVNYEQYF,TGTGCCAGCAGCCCGGGACTAGCGGTGAACTACGAGCAGTACTTC
TRBV7-9,-,12,TRBJ1-3,-,CASSPTGNTIYF,TGTGCCAGCAGCCCAACAGGAAACACCATATATTTT
TRBV7-2,few,15,TRBJ1-2,TRBD1,CASSLRAGGDYGYTF,TGTGCCAGCAGCTTAAGGGCAGGGGGCGACTATGGCTACACCTTC
TRBV7-8,-,15,TRBJ1-4,TRBD1,CASSLETGFSEKLFF,TGTGCCAGCAGCTTGGAGACAGGGTTCAGTGAAAAACTGTTTTTT
TRBV5-1,few,13,TRBJ2-5,-,CASRQTVQETQYF,TGCGCCAGCAGACAGACAGTTCAAGAGACCCAGTACTTC
TRBV7-2,few,15,TRBJ2-3,-,CASSPEGGSTDTQYF,TGTGCCAGCAGCCCGGAGGGGGGGAGCACAGATACGCAGTATTTT
TRBV7-3,few,15,TRBJ2-1,TRBD1,CASSLQGAPYNEQFF,TGTGCCAGCAGCTTACAGGGGGCACCCTACAATGAGCAGTTCTTC
TRBV28,-,15,TRBJ1-2,-,CASSLLSGRIYGYTF,TGTGCCAGCAGTTTATTATCCGGCAGGATTTATGGCTACACCTTC
TRBV7-2,-,18,TRBJ2-3,TRBD2,CASSLLLLAGAGGRTQYF,TGTGCCAGCAGCTTACTGTTGCTAGCGGGTGCTGGGGGGCGTACACAGTATTTT
TRBV19,few,14,TRBJ2-7,TRBD1,CATRKQGALDEQYF,TGTGCCACCCGAAAACAGGGGGCTCTGGACGAGCAGTACTTC
TRBV4-3,-,15,TRBJ2-7,-,CASSQAPDRRTEQYF,TGCGCCAGCAGCCAAGCACCGGATCGGAGAACCGAGCAGTACTTC
TRBV29-1,few,13,TRBJ1-1,TRBD1,CSAYDRVDTEAFF,TGCAGCGCCTACGACAGGGTCGACACTGAAGCTTTCTTT
TRBV6-6,few,16,TRBJ2-7,TRBD2,CASSYSTSGFSYEQYF,TGTGCCAGCAGTTACTCGACTAGCGGTTTCTCCTACGAGCAGTACTTC
TRBV4-2,-,16,TRBJ1-4,TRBD1,CASSQLPGQGPRELFF,TGTGCCAGCAGCCAACTGCCGGGACAGGGGCCTAGGGAACTGTTTTTT
TRBV7-9,-,15,TRBJ2-7,TRBD1,CASSKGQGAIYEQYF,TGTGCCAGCAGCAAGGGACAGGGGGCGATCTACGAGCAGTACTTC
TRBV10-3,few,14,TRBJ2-7,TRBD1,CAISESGTGAEQYF,TGTGCCATCAGTGAGTCCGGGACAGGGGCCGAGCAGTACTTC
TRBV28,-,11,TRBJ1-4,-,CASSLSEKLFF,TGTGCCAGCAGTTTATCAGAAAAACTGTTTTTT
TRBV28,-,14,TRBJ1-5,-,CASSFRGFNQPQHF,TGTGCCAGCAGTTTTAGAGGGTTCAATCAGCCCCAGCATTTT
TRBV10-3,few,14,TRBJ2-1,TRBD2,CAISSGGIYNEQFF,TGTGCCATCAGTAGCGGGGGGATATACAATGAGCAGTTCTTC
TRBV10-3,-,14,TRBJ1-2,-,CAISEQGRIYGYTF,TGTGCCATCAGTGAACAGGGTAGGATCTATGGCTACACCTTC